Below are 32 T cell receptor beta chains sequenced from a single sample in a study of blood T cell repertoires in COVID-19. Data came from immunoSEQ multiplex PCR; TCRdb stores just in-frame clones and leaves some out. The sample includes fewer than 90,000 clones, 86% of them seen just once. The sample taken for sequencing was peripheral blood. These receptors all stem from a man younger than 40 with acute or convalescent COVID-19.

For the CDR3, the DNA is TGTGCCAGCAGTTACGGCAGGGGGCGAGGTACGCAGTATTTT. It translates to CASSYGRGRGTQYF. This chain connects TRBV6-2 or TRBV6-3 to TRBJ2-3, with 8 bases lining up with TRBD1. V was pared by 2 bases and J by 8 bases, with 6 bases of the junction left unmatched. The CDR3 runs to 14 residues. Germline V gives CDR1 MNHEY, CDR2 SVGEGT.

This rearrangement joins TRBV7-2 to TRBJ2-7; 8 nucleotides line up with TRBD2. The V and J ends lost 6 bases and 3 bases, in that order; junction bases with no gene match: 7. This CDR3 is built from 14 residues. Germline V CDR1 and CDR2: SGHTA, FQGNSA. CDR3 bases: TGTGCCAGCAGATCCCGGGAGGGCTTCTACGAGCAGTACTTC. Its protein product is CASRSREGFYEQYF.

CDR3 in amino acids: CASSEQKNTEAFF. The CDR3 DNA is TGTGCCAGCAGTGAGCAGAAGAACACTGAAGCTTTCTTT. The genes are TRBV6-1 and TRBJ1-1; D is unresolved. This CDR3 comprises 13 residues. Germline CDR1 and CDR2: MNHNS and SASEGT. The ends were cut back, 3 bases at V and 1 base at J, with 6 bases in the middle.

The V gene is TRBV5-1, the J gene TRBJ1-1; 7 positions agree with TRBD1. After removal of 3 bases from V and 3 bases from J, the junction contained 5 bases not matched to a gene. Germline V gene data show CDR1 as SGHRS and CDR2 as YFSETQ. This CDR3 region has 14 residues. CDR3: CASSSGTEYTEAFF. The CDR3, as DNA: TGCGCCAGCAGCTCCGGGACAGAGTACACTGAAGCTTTCTTT.

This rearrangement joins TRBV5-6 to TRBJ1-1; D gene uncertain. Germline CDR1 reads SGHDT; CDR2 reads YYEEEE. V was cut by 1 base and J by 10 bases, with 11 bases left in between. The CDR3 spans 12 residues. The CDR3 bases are TGTGCCAGCAGCTTGTATCAGAATGTAGCTTTCTTT. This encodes CASSLYQNVAFF.

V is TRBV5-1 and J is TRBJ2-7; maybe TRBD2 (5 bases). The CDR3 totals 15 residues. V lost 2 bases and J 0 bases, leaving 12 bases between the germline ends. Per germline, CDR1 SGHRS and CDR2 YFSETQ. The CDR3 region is CASSFGGSVSYEQYF. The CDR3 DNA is TGCGCCAGCAGCTTCGGAGGATCTGTCTCCTACGAGCAGTACTTC.

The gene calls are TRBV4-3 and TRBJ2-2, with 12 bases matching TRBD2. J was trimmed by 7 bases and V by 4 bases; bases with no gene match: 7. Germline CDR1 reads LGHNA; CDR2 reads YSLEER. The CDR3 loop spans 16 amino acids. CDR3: CASSPNPGLAGGELFF. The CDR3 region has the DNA TGCGCCAGCAGCCCTAACCCGGGACTAGCGGGCGGGGAGCTGTTTTTT.

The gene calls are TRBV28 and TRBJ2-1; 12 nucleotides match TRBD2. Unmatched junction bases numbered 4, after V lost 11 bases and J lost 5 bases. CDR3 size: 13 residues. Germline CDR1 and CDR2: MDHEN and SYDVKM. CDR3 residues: CALAGGYNNEQFF. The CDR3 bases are TGTGCCCTAGCGGGAGGGTATAACAATGAGCAGTTCTTC.

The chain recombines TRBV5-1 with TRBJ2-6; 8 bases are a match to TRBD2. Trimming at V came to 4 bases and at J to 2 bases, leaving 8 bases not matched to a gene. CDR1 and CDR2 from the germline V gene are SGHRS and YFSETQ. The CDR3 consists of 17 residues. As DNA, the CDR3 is TGCGCCAGCAGCCCGGGGGGGCTGGGCGCTGGGGCCAACGTCCTGACTTTC. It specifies CASSPGGLGAGANVLTF.

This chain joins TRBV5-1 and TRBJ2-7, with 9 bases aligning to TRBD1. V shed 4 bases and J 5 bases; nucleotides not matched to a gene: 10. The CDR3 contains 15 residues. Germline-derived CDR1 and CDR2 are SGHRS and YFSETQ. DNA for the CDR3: TGCGCCAGCAGCCGCCGGGACAGGGAGACCCACGAGCAGTACTTC. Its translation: CASSRRDRETHEQYF.

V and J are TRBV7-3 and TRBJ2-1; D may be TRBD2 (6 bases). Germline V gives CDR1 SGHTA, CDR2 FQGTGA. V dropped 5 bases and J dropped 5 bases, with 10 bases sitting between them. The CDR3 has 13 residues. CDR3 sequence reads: CASSHGLNNEQFF. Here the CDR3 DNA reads TGTGCCAGCAGCCATGGACTAAACAATGAGCAGTTCTTC.

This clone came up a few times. The chain's CDR3 is CASSLYRGGNTEAFF. The CDR3, as DNA: TGTGCCAGCAGTTTATACCGAGGGGGGAACACTGAAGCTTTCTTT. J is TRBJ1-1 and V is TRBV28; tentatively, D is TRBD1 (6 bases). CDR1 and CDR2 from the germline V gene are MDHEN and SYDVKM. Deletions cut 1 base from V and 1 base from J, with 10 bases between. The CDR3 totals 15 residues.

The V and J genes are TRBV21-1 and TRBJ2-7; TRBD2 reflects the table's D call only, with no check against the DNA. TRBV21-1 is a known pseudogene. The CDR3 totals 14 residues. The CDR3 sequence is CASSKRGDSYEQYF. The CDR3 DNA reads TGTGCCAGCAGCAAACGGGGTGACTCTTACGAGCAGTACTTC.

The CDR3 here is CAWSAQAGNTIYF. For the CDR3, the DNA is TGTGCCTGGAGTGCTCAGGCTGGAAACACCATATATTTT. V and J are TRBV30 and TRBJ1-3; D uncertain. CDR1 and CDR2 from the germline V gene are GTSNPN and SVGIG (reference sequence). V was pared by 1 base and J by 2 bases, with 6 bases between. CDR3 length: 13 residues. Supplemented by reference TRBV30 and TRBJ1-3, the full variable domain reads SQTIHQWPATLVQPVGSPLSLECTVEGTSNPNLYWYRQAAGRGLQLLFYSVGIGQISSEVPQNLSASRPQDRQFILSSKKLLLSDSGFYLCAWSAQAGNTIYFGEGSWLTVV.

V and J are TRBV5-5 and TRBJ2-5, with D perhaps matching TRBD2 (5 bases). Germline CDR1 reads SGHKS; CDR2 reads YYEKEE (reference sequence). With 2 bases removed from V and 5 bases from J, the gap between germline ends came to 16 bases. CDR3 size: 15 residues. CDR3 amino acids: CASSLRVPPGETQYF. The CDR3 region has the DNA TGTGCCAGCAGCTTAAGGGTCCCCCCGGGGGAGACCCAGTACTTC. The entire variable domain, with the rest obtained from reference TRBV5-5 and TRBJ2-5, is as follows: DAGVTQSPTHLIKTRGQQVTLRCSPISGHKSVSWYQQVLGQGPQFIFQYYEKEERGRGNFPDRFSARQFPNYSSELNVNALLLGDSALYLCASSLRVPPGETQYFGPGTRLLVL.

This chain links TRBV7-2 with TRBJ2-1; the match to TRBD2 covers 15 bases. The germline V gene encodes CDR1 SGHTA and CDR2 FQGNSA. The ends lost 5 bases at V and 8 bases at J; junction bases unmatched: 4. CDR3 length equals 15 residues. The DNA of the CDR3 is TGTGCCAGCAGCCGGACTAGCGGGAGGGCTGATGAGCAGTTCTTC. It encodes CASSRTSGRADEQFF.

CDR3 amino acids: CASIYGDSNTGELFF. CDR3 bases: TGTGCCAGCATCTACGGGGACTCGAACACCGGGGAGCTGTTTTTT. The gene calls are TRBV2 and TRBJ2-2; TRBD2 is a possible D gene (6 bases). V was cut by 7 bases and J by 0 bases, with 12 bases left in between. The CDR3 is made up of 15 amino acids. CDR1 SNHLY and CDR2 FYNNEI come from the germline V gene.

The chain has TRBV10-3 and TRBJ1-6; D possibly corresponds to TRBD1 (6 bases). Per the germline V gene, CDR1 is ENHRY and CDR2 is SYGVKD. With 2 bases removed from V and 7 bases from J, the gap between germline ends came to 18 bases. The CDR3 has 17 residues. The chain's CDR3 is CAISETGTPGRNSPLHF. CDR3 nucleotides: TGTGCCATCAGTGAGACTGGGACACCCGGTAGGAATTCACCCCTCCACTTT.

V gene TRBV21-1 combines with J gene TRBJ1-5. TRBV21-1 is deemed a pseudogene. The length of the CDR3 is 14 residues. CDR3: CASSKNGGNQPQHF. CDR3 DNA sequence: TGTGCCAGCAGCAAAAACGGCGGGAATCAGCCCCAGCATTTT.

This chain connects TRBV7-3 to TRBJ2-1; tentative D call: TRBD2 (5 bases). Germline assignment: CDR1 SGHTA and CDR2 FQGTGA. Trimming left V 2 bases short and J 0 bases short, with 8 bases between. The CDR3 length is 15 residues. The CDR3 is CASSLYGSSYNEQFF. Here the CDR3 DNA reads TGTGCCAGCAGCTTATATGGGAGCTCCTACAATGAGCAGTTCTTC.

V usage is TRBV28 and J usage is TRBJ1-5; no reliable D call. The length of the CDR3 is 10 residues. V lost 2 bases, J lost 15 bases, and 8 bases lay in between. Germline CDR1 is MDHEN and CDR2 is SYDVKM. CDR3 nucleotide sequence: TGTGCCAGCAGTTTACGGGAGTTGCATTTT. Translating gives CASSLRELHF.

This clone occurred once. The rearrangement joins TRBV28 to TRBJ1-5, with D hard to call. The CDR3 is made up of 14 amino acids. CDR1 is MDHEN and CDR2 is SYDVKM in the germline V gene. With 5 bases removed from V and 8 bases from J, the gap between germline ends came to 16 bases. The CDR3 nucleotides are TGTGCCAGCAGTAAATTCAGATCCCAGGAGCCCCAGCATTTT. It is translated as CASSKFRSQEPQHF.

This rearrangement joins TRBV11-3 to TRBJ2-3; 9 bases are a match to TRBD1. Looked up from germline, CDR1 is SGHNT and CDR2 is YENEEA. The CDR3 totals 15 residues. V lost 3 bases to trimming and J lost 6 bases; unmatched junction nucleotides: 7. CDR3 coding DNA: TGTGCCAGCAGCTTTACGGGACAGGGAAGCGATACGCAGTATTTT. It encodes CASSFTGQGSDTQYF.

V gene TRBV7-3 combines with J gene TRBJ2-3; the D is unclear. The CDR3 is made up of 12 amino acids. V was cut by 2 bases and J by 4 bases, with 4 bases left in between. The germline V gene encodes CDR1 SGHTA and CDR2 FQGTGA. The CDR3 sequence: CASSLASDTQYF. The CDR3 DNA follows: TGTGCCAGCAGCTTAGCGTCAGATACGCAGTATTTT.

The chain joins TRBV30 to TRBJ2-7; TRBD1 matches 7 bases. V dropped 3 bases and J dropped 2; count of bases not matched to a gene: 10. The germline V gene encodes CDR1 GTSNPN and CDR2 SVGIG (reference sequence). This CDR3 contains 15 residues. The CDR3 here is CAWRSGQVGAYEQYF. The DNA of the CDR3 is TGTGCCTGGAGATCCGGACAGGTAGGGGCCTACGAGCAGTACTTC.

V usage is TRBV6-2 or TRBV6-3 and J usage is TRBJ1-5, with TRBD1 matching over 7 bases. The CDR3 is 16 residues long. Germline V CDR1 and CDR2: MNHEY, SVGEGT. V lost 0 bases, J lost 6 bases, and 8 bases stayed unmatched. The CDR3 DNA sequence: TGTGCCAGCAGTTACTCTAACAGGGGACTTAGTCAGCCCCAGCATTTT. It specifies CASSYSNRGLSQPQHF.

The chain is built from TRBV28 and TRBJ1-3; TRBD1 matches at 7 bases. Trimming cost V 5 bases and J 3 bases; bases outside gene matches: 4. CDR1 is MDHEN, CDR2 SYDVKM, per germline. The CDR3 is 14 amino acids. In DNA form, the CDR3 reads TGTGCCAGCAGTCCTGGACAGGTTGGAAACACCATATATTTT. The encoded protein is CASSPGQVGNTIYF.

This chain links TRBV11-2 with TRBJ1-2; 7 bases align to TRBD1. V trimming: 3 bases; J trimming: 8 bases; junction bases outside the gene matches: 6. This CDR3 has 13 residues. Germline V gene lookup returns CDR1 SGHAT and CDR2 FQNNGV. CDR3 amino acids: CASSFLTGEGYTF. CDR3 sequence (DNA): TGTGCCAGCAGCTTTTTAACAGGGGAAGGCTACACCTTC.

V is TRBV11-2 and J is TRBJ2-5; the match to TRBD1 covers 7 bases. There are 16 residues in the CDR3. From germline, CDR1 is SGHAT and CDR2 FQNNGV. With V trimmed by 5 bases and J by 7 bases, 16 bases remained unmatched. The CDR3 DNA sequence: TGTGCCAGCAGCCAGGGGGTCGGGACACCAACCCCGACCCAGTACTTC. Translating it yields CASSQGVGTPTPTQYF.

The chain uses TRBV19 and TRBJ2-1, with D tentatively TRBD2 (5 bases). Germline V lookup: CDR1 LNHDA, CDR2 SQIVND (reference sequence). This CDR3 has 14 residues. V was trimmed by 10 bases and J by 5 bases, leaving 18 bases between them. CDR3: CATRAAGPHNEQFF. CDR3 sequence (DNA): TGTGCCACCCGGGCTGCGGGTCCCCACAATGAGCAGTTCTTC.

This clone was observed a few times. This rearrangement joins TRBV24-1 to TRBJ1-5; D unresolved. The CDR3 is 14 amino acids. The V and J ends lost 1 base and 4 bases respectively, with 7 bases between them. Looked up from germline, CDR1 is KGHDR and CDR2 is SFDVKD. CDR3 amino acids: CATSDFTGNQPQHF. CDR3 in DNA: TGTGCCACCAGTGATTTCACCGGGAATCAGCCCCAGCATTTT.

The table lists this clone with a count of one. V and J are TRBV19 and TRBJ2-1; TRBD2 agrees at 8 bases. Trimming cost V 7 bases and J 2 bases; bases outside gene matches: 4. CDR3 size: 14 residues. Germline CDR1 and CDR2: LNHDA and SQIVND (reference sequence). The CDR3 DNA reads TGTGCCAGTAACCCGGGACTAGCCTACAATGAGCAGTTCTTC. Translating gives CASNPGLAYNEQFF.